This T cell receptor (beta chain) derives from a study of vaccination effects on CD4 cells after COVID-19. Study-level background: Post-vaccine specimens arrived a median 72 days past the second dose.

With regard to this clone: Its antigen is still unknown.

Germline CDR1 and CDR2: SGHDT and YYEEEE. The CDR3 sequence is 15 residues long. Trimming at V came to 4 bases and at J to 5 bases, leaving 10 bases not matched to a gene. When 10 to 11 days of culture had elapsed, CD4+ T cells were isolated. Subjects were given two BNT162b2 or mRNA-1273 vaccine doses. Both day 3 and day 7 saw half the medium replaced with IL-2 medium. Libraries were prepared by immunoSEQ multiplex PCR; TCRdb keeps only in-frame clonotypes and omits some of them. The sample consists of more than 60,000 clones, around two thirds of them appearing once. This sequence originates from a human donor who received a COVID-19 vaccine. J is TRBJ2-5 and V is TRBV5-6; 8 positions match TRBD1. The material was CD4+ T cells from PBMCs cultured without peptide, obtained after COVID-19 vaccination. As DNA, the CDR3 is TGTGCCAGCAGCCTTTTCGGACAGGGACGGGAGACCCAGTACTTC. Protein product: CASSLFGQGRETQYF.